Reported below is one T cell receptor beta chain. Germline loops: CDR1 SGHKS, CDR2 YYEKEE (reference sequence). Trimming removed 0 bases at V and 3 bases at J, with 10 bases between. This CDR3 region has 15 residues. The data are from a study of resident and recirculating memory T cells in vitiligo. Study-wide background: Each patient gave two lesional and two nonlesional epidermal shave biopsies, plus PBMCs. Whole samples, not sorted cells, were homogenized and used for genomic DNA extraction.

Sequencing was performed with immunoSEQ multiplex PCR; in TCRdb, only in-frame clones are kept and a portion is missing. The profile shows tens of thousands of clones, about 91% of them singletons. The TCR originated in a male donor with vitiligo. Sequenced: blood. The chain recombines TRBV5-5 with TRBJ1-3; TRBD1 might be the D (5 bases). The CDR3 spells CASSLEGLIGNTIYF. CDR3 coding DNA: TGTGCCAGCAGCTTGGAGGGGCTTATTGGAAACACCATATATTTT.